This TCR beta chain was documented in a study of T cell responses to AZD1222 COVID-19 vaccine. Study observations and caveats: As reported, nearly half of all spike-specific TCRs target variant regions that are unmutated.

Details on this clone: Its antigen is unknown.

The protocol was immunoSEQ multiplex PCR, while the TCRdb copy is restricted to in-frame clones and leaves out a portion. Of 150,000 or so clones in the sample, around 90% were seen once. Germline CDR1 is KGHDR and CDR2 is SFDVKD. CDR3 length equals 17 residues. The V end lost 3 bases, the J end lost 4 bases, and 18 bases lay between the germline ends. Source: peripheral blood, taken on day 0 of AZD1222 vaccination. The receptor was isolated from an adult in good health. The rearrangement uses TRBV24-1 and TRBJ1-5; possibly TRBD1 for D (5 bases). CDR3 protein: CATSDGGGGIGNQPQHF. The DNA for the CDR3 is TGTGCCACCAGTGATGGGGGAGGAGGGATCGGGAATCAGCCCCAGCATTTT.